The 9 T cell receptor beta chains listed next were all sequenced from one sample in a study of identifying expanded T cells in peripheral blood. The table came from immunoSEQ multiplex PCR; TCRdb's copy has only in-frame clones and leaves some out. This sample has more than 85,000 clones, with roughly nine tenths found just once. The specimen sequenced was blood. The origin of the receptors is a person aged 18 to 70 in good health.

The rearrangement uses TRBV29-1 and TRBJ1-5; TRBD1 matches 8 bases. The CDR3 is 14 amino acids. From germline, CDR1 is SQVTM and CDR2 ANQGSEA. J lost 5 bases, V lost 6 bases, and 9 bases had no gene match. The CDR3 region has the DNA TGCAGCGTAACCTTGACAGGGGTGGATCAGCCCCAGCATTTT. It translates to CSVTLTGVDQPQHF.

The CDR3 region is CASSLYSYEQYF. The CDR3 region has the DNA TGTGCCAGCTCACTTTACAGCTACGAGCAGTACTTC. The chain employs TRBV18 and TRBJ2-7, with no clear D. Trimming stripped 4 bases from V and 3 bases from J, with 7 bases between. The CDR3 loop spans 12 amino acids. The germline V gene encodes CDR1 KGHSH and CDR2 LQKENI.

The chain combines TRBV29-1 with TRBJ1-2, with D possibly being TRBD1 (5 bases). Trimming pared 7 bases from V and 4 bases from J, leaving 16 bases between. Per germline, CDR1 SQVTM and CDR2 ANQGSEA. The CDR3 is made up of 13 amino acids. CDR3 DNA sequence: TGCAGCGCCACGACCGACAGAACCTATGGCTACACCTTC. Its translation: CSATTDRTYGYTF.

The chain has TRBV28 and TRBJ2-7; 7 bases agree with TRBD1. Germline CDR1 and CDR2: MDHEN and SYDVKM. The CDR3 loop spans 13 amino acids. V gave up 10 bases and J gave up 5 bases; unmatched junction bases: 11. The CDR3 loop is CAISDRRRDEQYF. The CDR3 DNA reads TGTGCCATTTCGGACAGGAGGAGAGACGAGCAGTACTTC.

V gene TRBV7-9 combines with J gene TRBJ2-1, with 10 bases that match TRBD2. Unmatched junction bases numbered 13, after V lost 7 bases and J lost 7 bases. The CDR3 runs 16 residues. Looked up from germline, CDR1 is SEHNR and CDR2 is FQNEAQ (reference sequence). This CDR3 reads CASNRNQLAGANEQFF. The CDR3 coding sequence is TGTGCCAGCAACAGAAACCAGCTAGCGGGAGCAAATGAGCAGTTCTTC.

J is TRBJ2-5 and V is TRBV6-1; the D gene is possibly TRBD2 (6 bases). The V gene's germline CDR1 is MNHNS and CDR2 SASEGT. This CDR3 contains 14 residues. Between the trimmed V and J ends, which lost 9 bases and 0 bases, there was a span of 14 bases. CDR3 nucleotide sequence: TGTGCCAGTGGCCGGCGGGAATACCAAGAGACCCAGTACTTC. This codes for CASGRREYQETQYF.

The CDR3 is CASSLQGGTEAFF. In DNA form, the CDR3 reads TGTGCCAGCAGCTTACAGGGGGGAACTGAAGCTTTCTTT. V gene TRBV11-2 combines with J gene TRBJ1-1; 7 nucleotides agree with TRBD1. The V and J ends lost 2 bases and 5 bases, in that order; junction bases with no gene match: 2. This CDR3 region has 13 residues. CDR1 is SGHAT and CDR2 is FQNNGV in the germline V gene.

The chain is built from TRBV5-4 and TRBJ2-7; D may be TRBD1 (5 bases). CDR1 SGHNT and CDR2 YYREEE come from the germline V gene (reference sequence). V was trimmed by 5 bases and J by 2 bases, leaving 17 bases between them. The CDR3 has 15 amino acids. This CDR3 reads CASSFPGEGAYEQYF. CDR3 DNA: TGTGCCAGCAGTTTCCCCGGAGAAGGGGCCTACGAGCAGTACTTC.

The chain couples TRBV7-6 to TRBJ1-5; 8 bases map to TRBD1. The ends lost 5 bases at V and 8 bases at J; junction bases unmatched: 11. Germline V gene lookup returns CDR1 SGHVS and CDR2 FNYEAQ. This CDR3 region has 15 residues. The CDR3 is CASSIGQGGDEPQHF. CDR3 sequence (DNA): TGTGCCAGCAGCATTGGACAGGGTGGGGATGAGCCCCAGCATTTT. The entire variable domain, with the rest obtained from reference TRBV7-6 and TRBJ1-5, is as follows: GAGVSQSPRYKVTKRGQDVALRCDPISGHVSLYWYRQALGQGPEFLTYFNYEAQQDKSGLPNDRFSAERPEGSISTLTIQRTEQRDSAMYRCASSIGQGGDEPQHFGDGTRLSIL.